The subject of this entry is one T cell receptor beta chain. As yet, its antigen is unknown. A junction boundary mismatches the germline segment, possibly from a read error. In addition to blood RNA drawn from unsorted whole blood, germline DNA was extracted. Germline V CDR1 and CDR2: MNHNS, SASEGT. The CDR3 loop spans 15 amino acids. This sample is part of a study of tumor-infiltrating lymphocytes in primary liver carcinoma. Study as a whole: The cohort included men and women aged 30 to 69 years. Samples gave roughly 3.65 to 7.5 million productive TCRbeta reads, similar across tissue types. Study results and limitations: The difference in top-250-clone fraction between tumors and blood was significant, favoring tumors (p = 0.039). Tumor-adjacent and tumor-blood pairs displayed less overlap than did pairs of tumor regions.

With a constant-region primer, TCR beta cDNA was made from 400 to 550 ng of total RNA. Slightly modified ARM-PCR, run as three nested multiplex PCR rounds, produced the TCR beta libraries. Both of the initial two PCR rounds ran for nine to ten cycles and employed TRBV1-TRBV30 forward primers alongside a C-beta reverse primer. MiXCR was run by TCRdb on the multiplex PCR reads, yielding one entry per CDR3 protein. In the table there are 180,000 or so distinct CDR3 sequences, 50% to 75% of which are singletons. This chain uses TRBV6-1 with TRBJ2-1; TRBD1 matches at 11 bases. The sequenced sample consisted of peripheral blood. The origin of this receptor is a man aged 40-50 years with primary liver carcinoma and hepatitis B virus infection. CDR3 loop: CTSRDGGQGGNEQFF. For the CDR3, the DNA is TGTACCAGCAGAGATGGGGGACAGGGGGGAAATGAGCAGTTCTTC.